Listed here are 30 T cell receptor beta chains from one sample, sequenced in a study of Ad26.COV2.S vaccination and SARS-CoV-2 variants. As to treatment: some 20 received Ad26.COV2.S at low or high dose, single or two shots; roughly five received placebo; per-sample allocation not given. Sampling was performed 63 days after the first vaccine or placebo injection. Libraries were prepared by immunoSEQ multiplex PCR; TCRdb keeps only in-frame clonotypes and omits some of them. The sample holds around 340,000 clones, about 88% seen once. Specimen: peripheral blood, collected in a trial of Ad26.COV2.S vaccine versus placebo. These receptors were obtained from a person aged 18-65 years who received the Ad26.COV2.S COVID-19 vaccine or a placebo.

The chain links TRBV3-1 (or the pseudogene TRBV3-2) to TRBJ1-1; D is unclear. The germline gives CDR1 LGHDT, CDR2 YNNKEL (reference sequence). V lost 4 bases and J lost 10, with 13 bases in between. This CDR3 region has 12 residues. The CDR3 DNA reads TGTGCCAGCAGCCTACCCCCGGGGAGAGCTTTCTTT. This gives the protein CASSLPPGRAFF.

This clone appeared a single time. The chain links TRBV7-3 to TRBJ1-5; 7 bases match TRBD1. This CDR3 has 15 amino acids. CDR1 is SGHTA, CDR2 FQGTGA, per germline. V shed 4 bases, J shed 3 bases, and the junction held 6 bases outside the gene matches. CDR3 loop: CASSSQGGDNQPQHF. DNA for the CDR3: TGTGCCAGCAGCTCCCAGGGGGGGGACAATCAGCCCCAGCATTTT.

The rearrangement links TRBV28 to TRBJ2-3; 8 nucleotides match TRBD1. Germline CDR1 is MDHEN and CDR2 is SYDVKM. The CDR3 totals 17 residues. J lost 2 bases, V lost 4 bases, and 11 bases had no gene match. CDR3 protein: CASSSSRGREATDTQYF. CDR3 bases: TGTGCCAGCAGTTCTTCCAGGGGGCGAGAAGCCACAGATACGCAGTATTTT.

This rearrangement joins TRBV5-1 to TRBJ2-7; D remains ambiguous. Trimming took 0 bases from V and 5 from J, leaving 12 bases between them. The CDR3 spans 14 residues. CDR1 and CDR2 from the germline V gene are SGHRS and YFSETQ. The CDR3 reads CASSLEDFSNEQYF. The CDR3 nucleotides read TGCGCCAGCAGCTTGGAGGATTTTTCCAACGAGCAGTACTTC.

This chain uses TRBV7-3 with TRBJ2-5; no clear D. This CDR3 has 15 amino acids. In germline, CDR1 is SGHTA, CDR2 FQGTGA. V lost 2 bases and J 3 bases, leaving 13 bases between the germline ends. The CDR3 sequence is CASSLGGRTEETQYF. CDR3 nucleotides: TGTGCCAGCAGCTTAGGCGGCAGAACAGAAGAGACCCAGTACTTC.

The chain employs TRBV19 and TRBJ2-5; no definite D call. The CDR3 consists of 14 residues. The germline CDR1 and CDR2 sequences are LNHDA and SQIVND (reference sequence). Trimming pared 2 bases from V and 5 bases from J, leaving 12 bases between. This chain's CDR3 is CASSISGMRETQYF. DNA of the CDR3: TGTGCCAGTAGTATAAGTGGGATGAGGGAGACCCAGTACTTC.

This chain links TRBV4-3 with TRBJ2-7; 9 bases agree with TRBD1. The CDR3 runs 19 residues. J gave up 1 base and V 1 base, and 14 bases lay outside the gene matches. The germline CDR1 and CDR2 sequences are LGHNA and YSLEER. The CDR3 spells CASSQAPYGTGSPSYEQYF. For the CDR3, the DNA is TGCGCCAGCAGCCAAGCACCATATGGGACAGGGAGCCCTTCCTACGAGCAGTACTTC.

CDR3 sequence: CASSQAAGSYEQYF. In DNA, the CDR3 is TGCGCCAGCAGCCAAGCGGCCGGCTCCTACGAGCAGTACTTC. The rearrangement uses TRBV4-1 and TRBJ2-7; D not certain. The CDR3 contains 14 residues. Germline V CDR1 and CDR2: MGHRA, YSYEKL. V lost 1 base to trimming and J lost 0 bases, with 7 bases between them.

This clone was detected only a few times. Mismatch with germline at one junction end may stem from a read error. The CDR3 nucleotides read TGTGCCAGCAGTCCCCAGTTCACTAGCTCCCACGAGCAGTACTTC. Translating gives CASSPQFTSSHEQYF. This rearrangement joins TRBV27 to TRBJ2-7; the D gene is possibly TRBD2 (6 bases). CDR3 size: 15 residues. The germline CDR1 and CDR2 sequences are MNHEY and SMNVEV (reference sequence).

This sequence joins TRBV6-2 or TRBV6-3 and TRBJ1-5; the D is unclear. V was clipped by 4 bases and J by 1 base, with 8 bases between them. The CDR3 has 14 residues. CDR1 is MNHEY and CDR2 is SVGEGT in the germline V gene. The CDR3 DNA reads TGTGCCAGCAGTTTTATGGGGAGCAATCAGCCCCAGCATTTT. It specifies CASSFMGSNQPQHF.

The V call is TRBV9, the J call TRBJ1-1; no clear D. Between the trimmed V and J ends, which lost 3 bases and 1 base, there was a span of 10 bases. Looked up from germline, CDR1 is SGDLS and CDR2 is YYNGEE. The CDR3 sequence is 14 residues long. Written as DNA, the CDR3 is TGTGCCAGCAGCGCCGCAGTGGGGAACACTGAAGCTTTCTTT. Translated, it gives CASSAAVGNTEAFF.

The chain recombines TRBV6-6 with TRBJ1-1, with D maybe TRBD1 (5 bases). The germline gives CDR1 MNHNY, CDR2 SVGAGI (reference sequence). Trimming shortened V by 5 bases and J by 7 bases, and 26 bases separated the two germline ends. This CDR3 region has 17 residues. CDR3 sequence: CASSPTQGGGGSLEAFF. The CDR3 DNA follows: TGTGCCAGCAGTCCGACTCAGGGAGGCGGAGGATCTCTTGAAGCTTTCTTT.

The chain employs TRBV9 and TRBJ1-5, with D unclear. The CDR3 has 18 amino acids. The ends were cut back, 2 bases at V and 0 bases at J, with 18 bases in the middle. The V gene's germline CDR1 is SGDLS and CDR2 YYNGEE. Here the CDR3 DNA reads TGTGCCAGCAGCGTGACATGTAGGAGACTAGATAGCAATCAGCCCCAGCATTTT. Amino acid sequence: CASSVTCRRLDSNQPQHF.

The genes are TRBV11-3 and TRBJ2-7; tentative D call: TRBD2 (6 bases). V was cut by 4 bases and J by 1 base, with 17 bases left in between. Looked up from germline, CDR1 is SGHNT and CDR2 is YENEEA. The CDR3 covers 16 residues. CDR3 in DNA: TGTGCCAGCAGCTCCATCCGGGAGTCATTATCCTACGAGCAGTACTTC. This codes for CASSSIRESLSYEQYF.

The chain has TRBV27 and TRBJ1-5, with D perhaps TRBD1 (6 bases). This CDR3 region has 14 residues. CDR1 and CDR2 from the germline V gene are MNHEY and SMNVEV (reference sequence). The V gene lost 2 bases and the J gene lost 4 bases, with 9 bases spanning the gap. The CDR3 DNA reads TGTGCCAGCAGTTTACAGGGGTGGAATCAGCCCCAGCATTTT. Translating it yields CASSLQGWNQPQHF.

V and J are TRBV27 and TRBJ2-5; 8 positions match TRBD1. The V gene end was trimmed by 4 bases and the J gene end by 5 bases; junction bases not matched to a gene: 6. The CDR3 sequence is 14 residues long. Germline values: CDR1 MNHEY, CDR2 SMNVEV (reference sequence). This CDR3 is CASSWQGADETQYF. The CDR3 DNA is TGTGCCAGCAGTTGGCAGGGGGCGGATGAGACCCAGTACTTC.

This rearrangement joins TRBV19 to TRBJ2-5; D is possibly TRBD1 or TRBD2 (5 bases each). V shed 3 bases and J shed 9 bases, with 17 bases lying between them. The CDR3 consists of 14 residues. In germline, CDR1 is LNHDA, CDR2 SQIVND (reference sequence). The DNA of the CDR3 is TGTGCCAGTAGTATGTCGGGACCGGGGTCGGCCCAGTACTTC. This codes for CASSMSGPGSAQYF.

V usage is TRBV9 and J usage is TRBJ2-7; TRBD2 aligns across 9 bases. The germline gives CDR1 SGDLS, CDR2 YYNGEE. The V and J ends lost 0 bases and 2 bases, in that order; junction bases with no gene match: 6. This CDR3 has 16 amino acids. CDR3 region: CASSVEVAGGPYEQYF. The CDR3 nucleotides are TGTGCCAGCAGCGTAGAAGTTGCGGGAGGGCCCTACGAGCAGTACTTC.

V is TRBV19 and J is TRBJ2-7; no clear D. The CDR3 runs to 13 residues. Germline V gene lookup returns CDR1 LNHDA and CDR2 SQIVND (reference sequence). Trimming shortened V by 0 bases and J by 5 bases, and 8 bases separated the two germline ends. This CDR3 is CASSIEARNEQYF. The CDR3 nucleotides read TGTGCCAGTAGTATAGAGGCTAGGAACGAGCAGTACTTC.

This clone was picked up many times. The chain is built from TRBV30 and TRBJ1-2; D perhaps matches TRBD1 (5 bases). This CDR3 is built from 14 residues. The germline CDR1 and CDR2 sequences are GTSNPN and SVGIG (reference sequence). V was cut by 2 bases and J by 2 bases, with 12 bases left in between. In DNA form, the CDR3 reads TGTGCCTGGAGTCAGTACAGGACGAACTATGGCTACACCTTC. Encoded protein: CAWSQYRTNYGYTF. Filled out from reference TRBV30 and TRBJ1-2, the complete variable domain reads SQTIHQWPATLVQPVGSPLSLECTVEGTSNPNLYWYRQAAGRGLQLLFYSVGIGQISSEVPQNLSASRPQDRQFILSSKKLLLSDSGFYLCAWSQYRTNYGYTFGSGTRLTVV.

There are a few counts of this clone. The chain carries TRBV6-2 or TRBV6-3 and TRBJ2-6; 7 nucleotides match TRBD1. The CDR3 has 18 amino acids. Germline V CDR1 and CDR2: MNHEY, SVGEGT. The junction had 9 bases not matched to a gene; V was cut back by 2 bases and J by 2 bases. CDR3 in amino acids: CASSYAGTEGPGANVLTF. CDR3 sequence (DNA): TGTGCCAGCAGTTACGCCGGGACAGAAGGACCTGGGGCCAACGTCCTGACTTTC.

The J gene is TRBJ1-2, the V gene TRBV24-1, with a weak D call TRBD1 (5 bases). Trimming left V 4 bases short and J 4 bases short, with 12 bases between. The CDR3 totals 14 residues. The germline V gene encodes CDR1 KGHDR and CDR2 SFDVKD. CDR3 sequence: CATSDGAAPYGYTF. Here the CDR3 DNA reads TGTGCCACCAGTGACGGGGCGGCTCCCTATGGCTACACCTTC.

The V gene is TRBV7-6, the J gene TRBJ2-3; weak D call: TRBD1 (5 bases). Trimming pared 1 base from V and 3 bases from J, leaving 14 bases between. Germline CDR1 SGHVS, CDR2 FNYEAQ. The CDR3 sequence is 16 residues long. This CDR3 reads CASSLDSTGRTDTQYF. Here the CDR3 DNA reads TGTGCCAGCAGCTTAGATTCTACAGGTCGGACAGATACGCAGTATTTT.

This clone was recorded once. The rearrangement uses TRBV7-2 and TRBJ2-1; 7 nucleotides agree with TRBD2. Germline trimming cut 0 bases from V and 2 bases from J; bases unmatched to any gene: 1. From germline, CDR1 is SGHTA and CDR2 FQGNSA. The CDR3 has 15 residues. The CDR3 DNA follows: TGTGCCAGCAGCTTAGCGGGGGGGGCCTACAATGAGCAGTTCTTC. As protein: CASSLAGGAYNEQFF.

This clone came up once. J is TRBJ1-2 and V is TRBV7-9, with TRBD1 as a possible D gene (5 bases). V was pared by 1 base and J by 3 bases, with 9 bases between. The CDR3 contains 14 residues. In germline, CDR1 is SEHNR, CDR2 FQNEAQ (reference sequence). The CDR3 coding sequence is TGTGCCAGCAGCTTAGACAGGAGGGACTATGGCTACACCTTC. Its protein product is CASSLDRRDYGYTF.

This clone was seen a few times. The chain links TRBV5-6 to TRBJ1-1, with TRBD1 identical over 10 bases. The J segment lost 0 bases and the V segment lost 2 bases, leaving 4 bases of the junction unmatched. Germline V CDR1 and CDR2: SGHDT, YYEEEE. The CDR3 runs to 16 residues. The chain's CDR3 is CASSLPGQGLNTEAFF. As DNA, the CDR3 is TGTGCCAGCAGCTTACCGGGACAGGGGCTGAACACTGAAGCTTTCTTT.

This chain's CDR3 is CAGEGEGHGYTF. The CDR3 DNA is TGTGCCGGGGAAGGGGAGGGCCATGGCTACACCTTC. The rearrangement joins TRBV28 to TRBJ1-2; the D gene is possibly TRBD1 (5 bases). Trimming cost V 11 bases and J 6 bases, with 16 bases left between them. The germline V gene has CDR1 MDHEN and CDR2 SYDVKM. This CDR3 contains 12 residues.

The V call is TRBV5-8, the J call TRBJ1-1, with TRBD1 as a possible D gene (6 bases). The V end lost 4 bases, the J end lost 10 bases, and 14 bases lay between the germline ends. Germline V CDR1 and CDR2: SGHTS, YDEGEE. CDR3 length equals 12 residues. The CDR3 here is CASSLGQTTAFF. As DNA, the CDR3 is TGTGCCAGCAGCCTAGGACAGACGACAGCTTTCTTT. Filled out from reference TRBV5-8 and TRBJ1-1, the complete variable domain reads EAGVTQSPTHLIKTRGQQATLRCSPISGHTSVYWYQQALGLGLQFLLWYDEGEERNRGNFPPRFSGRQFPNYSSELNVNALELEDSALYLCASSLGQTTAFFGQGTRLTVV.

This chain links TRBV7-3 with TRBJ2-2, with 10 bases that match TRBD2. V shed 5 bases, J shed 7 bases, and the junction held 7 bases outside the gene matches. The CDR3 contains 15 residues. The V gene's germline CDR1 is SGHTA and CDR2 FQGTGA. Here the CDR3 DNA reads TGTGCCAGCAGCAAACTAGCGGGGCAGGGCGGGGAGCTGTTTTTT. Encoded protein: CASSKLAGQGGELFF.

The chain joins TRBV4-2 to TRBJ2-7, with D unclear. CDR1 is LGHNA, CDR2 YNFKEQ, per germline. The CDR3 covers 15 residues. V lost 0 bases and J 0 bases, leaving 9 bases between the germline ends. CDR3 nucleotide sequence: TGTGCCAGCAGCCAAGATTGGGTTTCCTCCTACGAGCAGTACTTC. Translating it yields CASSQDWVSSYEQYF.